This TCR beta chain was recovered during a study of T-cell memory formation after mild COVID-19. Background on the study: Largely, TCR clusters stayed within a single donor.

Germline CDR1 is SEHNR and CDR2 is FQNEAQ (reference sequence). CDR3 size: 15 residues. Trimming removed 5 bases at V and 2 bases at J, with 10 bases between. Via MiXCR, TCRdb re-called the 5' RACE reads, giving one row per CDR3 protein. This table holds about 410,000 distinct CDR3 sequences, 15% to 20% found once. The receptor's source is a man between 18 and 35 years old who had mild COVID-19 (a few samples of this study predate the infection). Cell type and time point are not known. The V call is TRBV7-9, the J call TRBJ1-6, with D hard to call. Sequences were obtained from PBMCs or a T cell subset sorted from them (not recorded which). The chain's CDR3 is CASSPTGTYNSPLHF. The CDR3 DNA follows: TGTGCCAGCAGCCCGACTGGGACCTATAATTCACCCCTCCACTTT.